Sequencing of this T cell receptor (beta chain) was carried out in a study of T cells in localized non-small cell lung cancer. Profiling relied on immunoSEQ multiplex PCR, and the TCRdb table lists in-frame clones only, not all of them. The sample lists roughly 70,000 clones, approximately 87% occurring once. Looked up from germline, CDR1 is SEHNR and CDR2 is FQNEAQ (reference sequence). This CDR3 contains 14 residues. Trimming left V 2 bases short and J 0 bases short, with 4 bases between. The sample here was peripheral blood, taken before any cancer treatment. This clonotype was obtained from a male donor older than 55 with stage III squamous cell lung carcinoma. This chain uses TRBV7-9 with TRBJ1-4; D gene ambiguous. The CDR3 loop reads CASSLRATNEKLFF. CDR3 bases: TGTGCCAGCAGCTTAAGGGCAACTAATGAAAAACTGTTTTTT.